A selection of T cell receptor beta chains follows, all from one sample in a study of CD8 T cells in Susac syndrome. TCRdb analysed the immunoSEQ multiplex PCR reads with MiXCR anew, one entry per CDR3 protein. The sample records about 400,000 distinct CDR3 sequences, more than 80% being singletons. What was sequenced was CD8+ T cells from PBMCs. These receptors were taken from a human donor with multiple sclerosis. CDR3s include the opening cysteine and the closing phenylalanine or tryptophan. Fields, in order: J gene, V gene, clone size, D gene, CDR3 protein, CDR3 DNA. A D gene is named only where the DNA matches it firmly. A clone size is listed for some rows: how often the clone was seen (once, few, many), or a class if it is expanded.

>TRBJ1-2|TRBV29-1|.|.
CSVESATVYGYTF
TGCAGCGTTGAGTCAGCCACCGTTTATGGCTACACCTTC
>TRBJ1-3|TRBV29-1|once|.
CSVEGQVDSGNTIYF
TGCAGCGTTGAGGGCCAGGTCGACTCTGGAAACACCATATATTTT
>TRBJ1-3|TRBV4-1|.|TRBD1
CASSDGTGEAGNTIYF
TGCGCCAGCAGCGACGGGACAGGGGAGGCTGGAAACACCATATATTTT
>TRBJ1-5|TRBV5-4|.|.
CASSLEKGQPQHF
TGTGCCAGCAGCTTGGAAAAGGGGCAGCCCCAGCATTTT
>TRBJ2-5|TRBV6-1|.|TRBD2
CASSDLGGNQETQYF
TGTGCCAGCAGTGATCTCGGGGGGAACCAAGAGACCCAGTACTTC
>TRBJ2-6|TRBV4-1|few|TRBD1
CASSQGTGAGANVLTF
TGTGCCAGCAGTCAAGGGACAGGGGCTGGGGCCAACGTCCTGACTTTC
>TRBJ2-1|TRBV7-9|.|.
CASSSPGYEQFF
TGTGCCAGCAGCTCCCCGGGCTATGAGCAGTTCTTC
>TRBJ2-1|TRBV29-1|.|TRBD2
CSVENLATSWTNEQFF
TGCAGCGTTGAAAATTTAGCGACTAGCTGGACCAATGAGCAGTTCTTC
>TRBJ2-3|TRBV5-1|few|TRBD1
CASSLEGQGPDTQYF
TGCGCCAGCAGCTTGGAGGGACAGGGTCCAGATACGCAGTATTTT
>TRBJ1-2|TRBV5-1|once|TRBD1
CASSLAGTGVDGYTF
TGCGCCAGCAGCTTGGCCGGGACAGGGGTAGATGGCTACACCTTC
>TRBJ2-1|TRBV15|.|TRBD1
CATSVGQGPYNEQFF
TGTGCCACCAGCGTCGGACAGGGACCTTACAATGAGCAGTTCTTC
>TRBJ2-7|TRBV6-6|.|.
CASAPAGPTYEQYF
TGTGCCAGCGCCCCGGCGGGACCTACCTACGAGCAGTACTTC
>TRBJ2-1|TRBV27|.|TRBD2
CASGAGVSYNEQFF
TGTGCCAGTGGAGCGGGAGTATCCTACAATGAGCAGTTCTTC